This T cell receptor beta chain emerged from a study of lymphopenia after photon versus proton radiotherapy. Points from the study as a whole: Relative stability marked proton patients; photon patients lost diversity and naive cells.

This table comes from immunoSEQ multiplex PCR, and its TCRdb copy is limited to in-frame clones, with some not included. The sample lists 30,000 to 40,000 clones; approximately 80% were seen once. The sample holds one count of this clone. Its specificity is unknown. This clonotype was sampled from a woman aged 70-85 years with pancreatic cancer. The specimen comprised peripheral blood, sampled from a patient treated with proton-based radiotherapy.

CDR3 loop: CASRKGETEAFF. The CDR3 DNA sequence: TGTGCCAGCAGGAAGGGAGAGACTGAAGCTTTCTTT. The chain is built from TRBV28 and TRBJ1-1, with unresolved D. The CDR3 covers 12 residues. Trimming stripped 6 bases from V and 5 bases from J, with 10 bases between. Germline values: CDR1 MDHEN, CDR2 SYDVKM.